These T cell receptor beta chains were read from a single sample in a study of blood T cell repertoires in COVID-19. Assay: immunoSEQ multiplex PCR; the TCRdb copy retains only in-frame clones and omits some. The sample carries under 300,000 clones, 83% recorded once. Sequencing was carried out using peripheral blood. These receptors were obtained from a woman aged 50 to 65 who had recovered from COVID-19. Both conserved end residues are part of each CDR3. D genes are given only for firm matches. Some rows mark clone size as missing; the rest say once, few, many or name a class of expanded clone.

j_call	d_call	v_call	clone_size	cdr3_nt	cdr3_aa
TRBJ2-5	TRBD2	TRBV5-6	-	TGTGCCAGCAGCGCGACGACTAGCGGGGGGGAGACCCAGTACTTC	CASSATTSGGETQYF
TRBJ1-1	-	TRBV29-1	-	TGCAGCGTCCCTCAGCGTGGTACTGAAGCTTTCTTT	CSVPQRGTEAFF
TRBJ2-3	TRBD1	TRBV5-1	-	TGCGCCAGCAGCGACGGACAGGGGGGAGCAGATACGCAGTATTTT	CASSDGQGGADTQYF
TRBJ1-4	-	TRBV25-1	-	TGTGCCAGCAGTGTAAGGGAGCGGGAAAAACTGTTTTTT	CASSVREREKLFF
TRBJ1-5	TRBD1	TRBV18	-	TGTGCCAGCTCAACCGACAGGGGAGTTCAGCCCCAGCATTTT	CASSTDRGVQPQHF
TRBJ1-3	-	TRBV28	-	TGTGCCAGCAGTTTATTACTCGGGAACACCATATATTTT	CASSLLLGNTIYF
TRBJ2-7	-	TRBV6-4	-	TGTGCCAGCAGTGACTCGAGGCAGGGCTGCGACGAGCAGTACTTC	CASSDSRQGCDEQYF
TRBJ2-7	TRBD1	TRBV29-1	-	TGCAGCGTTGTGACAGGGTATAACTACGAGCAGTACTTC	CSVVTGYNYEQYF
TRBJ1-2	-	TRBV6-1	-	TGTGCCAGCAGTGAAGGCGTTGTCTATGGCTACACCTTC	CASSEGVVYGYTF
TRBJ1-1	TRBD1	TRBV3-1/TRBV3-2	few	TGTGCCAGCAGCTTCCACGGGACAGAGAACACTGAAGCTTTCTTT	CASSFHGTENTEAFF
TRBJ2-7	-	TRBV19	-	TGTGCCAGTAGTATGCAGGTAAACTCCTACGAGCAGTACTTC	CASSMQVNSYEQYF
TRBJ1-3	-	TRBV9	-	TGTGCCAGCAGCGTAGGTATAGGGGCCGGAGGAAACACCATATATTTT	CASSVGIGAGGNTIYF
TRBJ2-1	-	TRBV7-3	-	TGTGCCAGCAGCTTAGCCCCAGTGGGCATCTACAATGAGCAGTTCTTC	CASSLAPVGIYNEQFF
TRBJ1-2	-	TRBV25-1	once	TGTGCCACCGGGACAATCCACAGGGACGGCTACACCTTC	CATGTIHRDGYTF
TRBJ2-2	-	TRBV28	-	TGTGCCAGCAGTTTATGGACTAGTCCAAACACCGGGGAGCTGTTTTTT	CASSLWTSPNTGELFF
TRBJ2-1	TRBD2	TRBV27	few	TGTGCCAGCAGAGTTTTAGGGGGACTAGCGGACAATGAGCAGTTCTTC	CASRVLGGLADNEQFF
TRBJ2-1	TRBD2	TRBV19	-	TGTGCCAGTAGTACCGTAGCGGGAGGAATGATCTACAATGAGCAGTTCTTC	CASSTVAGGMIYNEQFF
TRBJ2-6	-	TRBV11-2	few	TGTGCCAGCAGCGGCAGTGTGGCCAACGTCCTGACTTTC	CASSGSVANVLTF
TRBJ1-2	-	TRBV4-3	-	TGCGCCAGCAGCCCTCTATATGTGGGAGGGGATGGCTACACCTTC	CASSPLYVGGDGYTF
TRBJ1-5	-	TRBV28	once	TGTGCCAGCAGCGCCCAGGTAAAGTCCCAGCATTTT	CASSAQVKSQHF
TRBJ1-4	-	TRBV15	-	TGTGCCACCAGCAGATTCAGAGGGCAGGGGACTAATGAAAAACTGTTTTTT	CATSRFRGQGTNEKLFF
TRBJ2-7	-	TRBV5-6	few	TGTGCCAGCAGCTCGGACCAGGGTTTATCGTACGGTTACTACGAGCAGTACTTC	CASSSDQGLSYGYYEQYF
TRBJ1-6	TRBD1	TRBV6-6	-	TGTGCCAGCAGTAACGACAGGGGAAGTTCACCCCTCCACTTT	CASSNDRGSSPLHF
TRBJ1-5	-	TRBV4-3	-	TGCGCCAGCAGCCAAGACAGGGTAAGCGATCAGCCCCAGCATTTT	CASSQDRVSDQPQHF
TRBJ2-2	-	TRBV19	-	TGTGCCAGTAGTGGGGGGTCCGGGGAGCTGTTTTTT	CASSGGSGELFF
TRBJ2-7	TRBD2	TRBV19	-	TGTGCCAGTAGTGACTACCCCGGGGGGTCCTACGAGCAGTACTTC	CASSDYPGGSYEQYF
TRBJ2-6	TRBD1	TRBV28	-	TGTGCCAGCAGACTCCCGATAGGCGGGACAGGCCTTCCTGGGGCCAACGTCCTGACTTTC	CASRLPIGGTGLPGANVLTF
TRBJ1-2	-	TRBV7-3	-	TGTGCCAGCAGCTTAAAATCAGGCGGGGGTCTTTATGGCTACACCTTC	CASSLKSGGGLYGYTF
TRBJ2-5	-	TRBV19	-	TGTGCCAGTAGTATAGGAGGGAGGTACCAAGAGACCCAGTACTTC	CASSIGGRYQETQYF
TRBJ2-2	TRBD2	TRBV9	-	TGTGCCAGCAGCCTCTCGCTATGGGGACTAGCGAACACCGGGGAGCTGTTTTTT	CASSLSLWGLANTGELFF
TRBJ2-7	-	TRBV9	-	TGTGCCAGCAGCGTAGGGCCGGCAGGGAATCCAAACGAGCAGTACTTC	CASSVGPAGNPNEQYF
TRBJ2-5	-	TRBV19	-	TGTGCCAGTAGTAGTCAAAAACGGGAGACCCAGTACTTC	CASSSQKRETQYF
TRBJ2-5	TRBD1	TRBV18	-	TGTGCCAGCTCACCCACACTTTCGGGACAGGGAAAGACCCAGTACTTC	CASSPTLSGQGKTQYF
TRBJ2-1	-	TRBV6-2/TRBV6-3	few	TGTGCCAGCAGCCAAGCCCCTACTGGTGAGCAGTTCTTC	CASSQAPTGEQFF
TRBJ2-3	TRBD2	TRBV10-3	few	TGTGCCGTCCGGACTAGCGGGGATAGCACAGATACGCAGTATTTT	CAVRTSGDSTDTQYF
TRBJ1-2	TRBD1	TRBV27	-	TGTGCCAGCATTGGTGGGCAGGGGGGAGGCTACACCTTC	CASIGGQGGGYTF
TRBJ1-1	-	TRBV9	-	TGTGCCAGCAGCGTTACAGGATTTGGGAACACTGAAGCTTTCTTT	CASSVTGFGNTEAFF
TRBJ1-1	-	TRBV7-2	-	TGTGCCAGCAGCCTCTACCATGGAGGCACTGAAGCTTTCTTT	CASSLYHGGTEAFF
TRBJ2-4	TRBD1	TRBV7-2	few	TGTGCCAGCAGCCAGGGACAGACCAAAAACATTCAGTACTTC	CASSQGQTKNIQYF
TRBJ1-3	-	TRBV27	-	TGTGCCAGCAGTGAGACGGGGGTGAATGGAAACACCATATATTTT	CASSETGVNGNTIYF
TRBJ1-1	TRBD1	TRBV3-1/TRBV3-2	-	TGTGCCAGCAGCCAGAGGGACAGAGCCACTGAAGCTTTCTTT	CASSQRDRATEAFF
TRBJ2-3	TRBD1	TRBV5-4	-	TGTGCCAGCAGCCAGGGGACAGGCAGAGATACGCAGTATTTT	CASSQGTGRDTQYF
TRBJ2-1	TRBD2	TRBV4-3	-	TGCGCCAGCAGCCAAGGGCGGGAGGAATACAATGAGCAGTTCTTC	CASSQGREEYNEQFF
TRBJ2-7	TRBD1	TRBV15	-	TGTGCCACCAGCGGGATTACCAAACGGGGACAGGGCTTCTACGAGCAGTACTTC	CATSGITKRGQGFYEQYF
TRBJ2-7	TRBD1	TRBV19	-	TGTGCCAGTACCTGGACAGGGACCTCCAACGAGCAGTACTTC	CASTWTGTSNEQYF
TRBJ2-7	TRBD1	TRBV7-2	-	TGTGCCAGCAGCTTTGACAGGGGAGCCTACGAGCAGTACTTC	CASSFDRGAYEQYF
TRBJ1-6	-	TRBV6-1	many	TGTGCCAGCAGTGAAGGGGAGGGCTCCTATAATTCACCCCTCCACTTT	CASSEGEGSYNSPLHF
TRBJ2-1	TRBD2	TRBV5-1	few	TGCGCCAGCAGCTTGTCACTAGCGGGGTCCAATGAGCAGTTCTTC	CASSLSLAGSNEQFF
TRBJ1-6	TRBD1	TRBV6-6	once	TGTGCCAGCAGACCGCGACAGGGGTCGCATTCACCCCTCCACTTT	CASRPRQGSHSPLHF